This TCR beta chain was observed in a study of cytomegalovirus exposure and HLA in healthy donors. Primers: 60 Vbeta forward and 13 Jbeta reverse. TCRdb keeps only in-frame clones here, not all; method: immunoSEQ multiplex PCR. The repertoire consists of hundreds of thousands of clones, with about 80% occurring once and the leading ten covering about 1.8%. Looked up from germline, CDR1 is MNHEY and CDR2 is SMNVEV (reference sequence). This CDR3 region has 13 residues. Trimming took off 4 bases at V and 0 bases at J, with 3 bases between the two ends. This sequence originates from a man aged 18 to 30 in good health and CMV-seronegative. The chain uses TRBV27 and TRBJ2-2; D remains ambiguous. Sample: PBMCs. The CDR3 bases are TGTGCCAGCAGTTCAACGAACACCGGGGAGCTGTTTTTT. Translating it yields CASSSTNTGELFF.